This entry lists 32 T cell receptor beta chains sequenced from one sample in a study of post-analysis software for immune sequencing data. These receptors lack a known antigen. General study points: When patients were compared with controls, a handful of TRBV segments were more frequent, TRBV5-6, TRBV5-1 and TRBV20-1 among them.

cDNA libraries of TCR beta carried unique molecular identifiers. TCRdb fed the PCR reads into MiXCR, producing one record per CDR3 protein. The table shows about 460,000 distinct CDR3 sequences, with approximately 45% occurring only once. Sequencing was done on a sample of blood. The receptors were gathered from a girl between 10 and 17 years old with multiple sclerosis.

This clonotype was found once. The chain carries TRBV20-1 and TRBJ2-2; D assignment may be TRBD1 or TRBD2 (6 bases each). There are 12 residues in the CDR3. Germline V gene data show CDR1 as DFQATT and CDR2 as SNEGSKA (reference sequence). CDR3 DNA: TGCAGGGCCCGAGGGGGGACCGGGGAGCTGTTTTTT. Protein product: CRARGGTGELFF.

This rearrangement joins TRBV12-3 or TRBV12-4 to TRBJ2-7; D not resolved. Matching the DNA end better, TRBJ2-5 makes the J call doubtful. This CDR3 spans 15 amino acids. This CDR3 reads CASSLNSVRVETQYF. In nucleotides, the CDR3 is TGTGCCAGCAGTTTAAATTCGGTGAGAGTGGAGACCCAGTACTTC.

The gene calls are TRBV6-1 and TRBJ2-7; no reliable D call. The CDR3 runs 11 residues. Germline CDR1 is MNHNS and CDR2 is SASEGT. The V and J ends lost 2 bases and 5 bases respectively, with 4 bases between them. This chain's CDR3 is CASSEIHEQYF. The CDR3 DNA sequence: TGTGCCAGCAGTGAAATTCACGAGCAGTACTTC.

The rearrangement joins TRBV20-1 to TRBJ2-1, with TRBD2 identical over 7 bases. This CDR3 spans 14 amino acids. Germline values: CDR1 DFQATT, CDR2 SNEGSKA (reference sequence). J gave up 8 bases and V 5 bases, and 12 bases lay outside the gene matches. The CDR3 sequence: CSAAPSWGGDEQFF. For the CDR3, the DNA is TGCAGTGCTGCGCCGAGTTGGGGGGGGGATGAGCAGTTCTTC.

The rearrangement joins TRBV9 to TRBJ1-1; D unresolved. CDR1 is SGDLS and CDR2 is YYNGEE in the germline V gene. V was pared by 3 bases and J by 0 bases, with 9 bases between. This CDR3 spans 14 amino acids. In DNA, the CDR3 is TGTGCCAGCAGCGCCTCGGGGATGAACACTGAAGCTTTCTTT. The encoded protein is CASSASGMNTEAFF.

This chain connects TRBV29-1 to TRBJ2-1, with D perhaps TRBD2 (5 bases). CDR3 length equals 16 residues. The germline gives CDR1 SQVTM, CDR2 ANQGSEA. V lost 2 bases and J 8 bases, leaving 22 bases between the germline ends. Written as DNA, the CDR3 is TGCAGCGTTGAAAGTTTAGGGCTAGCAGTAATGGATGAGCAGTTCTTC. Its translation is CSVESLGLAVMDEQFF.

The CDR3 loop is CASSQLSGDDHYTF. DNA for the CDR3: TGTGCCAGCAGCCAACTATCAGGGGACGACCACTACACCTTC. J is TRBJ1-2 and V is TRBV14, with a possible D match to TRBD1 (6 bases). Per germline, CDR1 SGHDN and CDR2 FVKESK. With 2 bases removed from V and 10 bases from J, the gap between germline ends came to 17 bases. This CDR3 is 14 amino acids long.

CDR3 nucleotides: TGTGCCAGCAGCTTAAGGGGTACTAGCGGCGGGGAGCTGTTTTTT. The encoded protein is CASSLRGTSGGELFF. V usage is TRBV11-2 and J usage is TRBJ2-2, with 8 bases lining up with TRBD2. Per germline, CDR1 SGHAT and CDR2 FQNNGV. The junction had 6 bases not matched to a gene; V was cut back by 2 bases and J by 7 bases. The CDR3 is 15 amino acids.

The table lists this clonotype with a few counts. CDR3 nucleotide sequence: TGCAGCGCCGTATTTAGCGGGAGTGGTAATGAGCAGTTCTTC. It yields the protein CSAVFSGSGNEQFF. The chain carries TRBV29-1 and TRBJ2-1, with 9 bases lining up with TRBD2. Per germline, CDR1 SQVTM and CDR2 ANQGSEA. Trimming removed 7 bases from V and 7 bases from J; junction bases left unmatched: 11. CDR3 length equals 14 residues.

This clonotype occurred a few times. The rearrangement links TRBV5-1 to TRBJ2-1, with 10 bases that match TRBD2. Germline V gene lookup returns CDR1 SGHRS and CDR2 YFSETQ. J lost 4 bases, V lost 4 bases, and 5 bases had no gene match. The CDR3 has 15 residues. The CDR3 coding sequence is TGCGCCAGCAGCGCCCCGGGACTAGCGTACAATGAGCAGTTCTTC. As protein: CASSAPGLAYNEQFF.

V and J are TRBV7-2 and TRBJ2-4; 7 bases match TRBD2. With 3 bases clipped from V and 3 bases from J, the junction kept 11 bases outside the gene matches. CDR1 and CDR2 from the germline V gene are SGHTA and FQGNSA. The CDR3 covers 17 residues. The CDR3 nucleotides are TGTGCCAGCAGCTTCACCCGGGGGGAGGTACTCAAAAACATTCAGTACTTC. Amino acids: CASSFTRGEVLKNIQYF.

The sample holds a few counts of this clonotype. The chain joins TRBV5-5 to TRBJ2-5; D gene unclear. The V and J ends lost 4 bases and 2 bases respectively, with 15 bases between them. CDR1 and CDR2 from the germline V gene are SGHKS and YYEKEE (reference sequence). The CDR3 covers 15 residues. CDR3 residues: CASSAFAPEQETQYF. CDR3 DNA: TGTGCCAGCAGCGCATTCGCACCGGAGCAAGAGACCCAGTACTTC.

The chain links TRBV6-5 to TRBJ1-5; TRBD1 aligns across 10 bases. The germline V gene has CDR1 MNHEY and CDR2 SVGAGI. The CDR3 has 18 amino acids. Trimming removed 2 bases from V and 4 bases from J; junction bases left unmatched: 11. The DNA of the CDR3 is TGTGCCAGCAGTTACAAGTCGGTCGGGACAGGGGCAAATCAGCCCCAGCATTTT. Its protein product is CASSYKSVGTGANQPQHF.

DNA of the CDR3: TGTGCCAGCACCCCACCTCGGGAGGGCCTCGACAATGAGCAGTTCTTC. Its translation is CASTPPREGLDNEQFF. V gene TRBV28 combines with J gene TRBJ2-1; TRBD2 agrees at 8 bases. With 7 bases clipped from V and 5 bases from J, the junction kept 13 bases outside the gene matches. Germline lookup yields CDR1 MDHEN and CDR2 SYDVKM. The CDR3 contains 16 residues.

The chain links TRBV12-3 or TRBV12-4 to TRBJ2-4; tentatively, D is TRBD1 (5 bases). Trimming shortened V by 2 bases and J by 4 bases, and 12 bases separated the two germline ends. The length of the CDR3 is 15 residues. The CDR3 protein is CASSLRQGTKNIQYF. Here the CDR3 DNA reads TGTGCCAGCAGTTTACGGCAGGGTACGAAAAACATTCAGTACTTC.

The chain links TRBV15 to TRBJ2-4; 9 bases line up with TRBD2. V dropped 5 bases and J dropped 0; count of bases not matched to a gene: 2. This CDR3 spans 15 amino acids. The germline CDR1 and CDR2 sequences are LNHNV and YYDKDF (reference sequence). CDR3 nucleotide sequence: TGTGCCACCAGCCAACTAGCGGGAGCCAAAAACATTCAGTACTTC. As protein: CATSQLAGAKNIQYF.

The chain is built from TRBV5-6 and TRBJ1-2; D is unresolved. Trimming left V 0 bases short and J 8 bases short, with 11 bases between. CDR1 and CDR2 (germline): SGHDT, YYEEEE. The CDR3 is 13 amino acids. CDR3: CASSLGRGIGYTF. The CDR3 coding sequence is TGTGCCAGCAGCTTGGGGAGAGGAATCGGCTACACCTTC.

The V and J genes are TRBV7-2 and TRBJ2-3; possibly TRBD1 or TRBD2 for D (6 bases each). Trimming removed 1 base at V and 1 base at J, with 9 bases between. The CDR3 consists of 15 residues. Germline assignment: CDR1 SGHTA and CDR2 FQGNSA. The CDR3 region is CASSLGGARTDTQYF. CDR3 bases: TGTGCCAGCAGCTTAGGGGGGGCCCGCACAGATACGCAGTATTTT.

The chain employs TRBV20-1 and TRBJ2-7; 9 nucleotides line up with TRBD1. The germline V gene has CDR1 DFQATT and CDR2 SNEGSKA (reference sequence). V lost 2 bases, J lost 2 bases, and 10 bases stayed unmatched. The CDR3 has 16 amino acids. The CDR3 DNA follows: TGCAGTGCTAGAACCTCCGGGACAGGGATAGCCTACGAGCAGTACTTC. Protein: CSARTSGTGIAYEQYF.

This clonotype was seen a handful of times. This chain connects TRBV20-1 to TRBJ2-7, with D tentatively TRBD2 (5 bases). The germline V gene encodes CDR1 DFQATT and CDR2 SNEGSKA (reference sequence). The ends were cut back, 8 bases at V and 2 bases at J, with 22 bases in the middle. This CDR3 is 15 amino acids long. The CDR3 DNA reads TGCAGTTTTAAACCGTTAGCGACAAAGACCTACGAGCAGTACTTC. Translating it yields CSFKPLATKTYEQYF.

This clonotype occurred a few times. The chain carries TRBV29-1 and TRBJ1-2, with a possible D match to TRBD1 (5 bases). The CDR3 sequence is 12 residues long. Germline assignment: CDR1 SQVTM and CDR2 ANQGSEA. Between the trimmed V and J ends, which lost 7 bases and 2 bases, there was a span of 11 bases. The CDR3 here is CSGGGANYGYTF. As DNA, the CDR3 is TGCAGCGGGGGCGGCGCAAACTATGGCTACACCTTC.

This clonotype was observed a handful of times. The rearrangement uses TRBV15 and TRBJ2-7; a possible D gene is TRBD2 (6 bases). The CDR3 extends over 16 amino acids. V gave up 3 bases and J gave up 0 bases, with 15 bases separating them. Germline values: CDR1 LNHNV, CDR2 YYDKDF (reference sequence). The CDR3: CATSSLRDSDSYEQYF. The CDR3 DNA reads as TGTGCCACCAGCAGTCTCCGGGACTCTGACTCCTACGAGCAGTACTTC.

This clonotype was seen a handful of times. V gene TRBV7-2 combines with J gene TRBJ1-2, with no clear D. V shed 5 bases and J shed 5 bases, with 15 bases lying between them. The germline V gene has CDR1 SGHTA and CDR2 FQGNSA. The CDR3 loop spans 14 amino acids. The CDR3 spells CASSLTGGFYGYTF. As DNA, the CDR3 is TGTGCCAGCAGCCTAACCGGCGGGTTTTATGGCTACACCTTC.

V usage is TRBV5-1 and J usage is TRBJ2-7; D is ambiguous. In germline, CDR1 is SGHRS, CDR2 YFSETQ. There are 14 residues in the CDR3. The ends were cut back, 0 bases at V and 2 bases at J, with 9 bases in the middle. The CDR3 sequence: CASSLADTTYEQYF. The CDR3 DNA follows: TGCGCCAGCAGCTTGGCAGATACGACCTACGAGCAGTACTTC.

This clonotype was found a few times. This chain joins TRBV4-3 and TRBJ1-2; possible D gene TRBD1, 5 bases. Germline CDR1 reads LGHNA; CDR2 reads YSLEER. This CDR3 is 15 amino acids long. Between the trimmed V and J ends, which lost 0 bases and 3 bases, there was a span of 11 bases. Here the CDR3 DNA reads TGCGCCAGCAGCCAAGATTGGGGGACGGACTATGGCTACACCTTC. This sequence encodes CASSQDWGTDYGYTF.

Comment on this clonotype: One junction end disagrees with the germline gene, perhaps due to a read error. The CDR3 here is CTSSYLGRASGTEKLFF. The CDR3 DNA is TGTACCAGCAGTTACTTAGGCAGGGCATCAGGGACTGAAAAACTGTTTTTT. This chain links TRBV6-5 with TRBJ1-4; the D gene is possibly TRBD1 (5 bases). The CDR3 loop spans 17 amino acids. The germline gives CDR1 MNHEY, CDR2 SVGAGI.

In its sample, this clonotype was seen a few times. This chain connects TRBV20-1 to TRBJ2-1; D remains ambiguous. The CDR3 is 13 amino acids. Germline values: CDR1 DFQATT, CDR2 SNEGSKA (reference sequence). V lost 3 bases and J lost 4, with 10 bases in between. The CDR3 DNA is TGCAGTGCTAGCCGGTCCTCTTACAATGAGCAGTTCTTC. It specifies CSASRSSYNEQFF.

V gene TRBV5-5 combines with J gene TRBJ2-3, with TRBD1 identical over 10 bases. Germline V gives CDR1 SGHKS, CDR2 YYEKEE (reference sequence). The CDR3 runs 19 residues. V trimming: 1 base; J trimming: 0 bases; junction bases outside the gene matches: 11. CDR3 sequence: CASSLRPRQGAGSTDTQYF. Here the CDR3 DNA reads TGTGCCAGCAGCTTGAGACCGAGACAGGGGGCTGGCAGCACAGATACGCAGTATTTT.

The chain recombines TRBV6-1 with TRBJ2-1; 9 bases are shared with TRBD2. V gave up 3 bases and J gave up 14 bases; unmatched junction bases: 2. The CDR3 totals 11 residues. Germline assignment: CDR1 MNHNS and CDR2 SASEGT. The CDR3 loop is CASSEAGGEFF. The DNA for the CDR3 is TGTGCCAGCAGTGAGGCGGGGGGGGAGTTCTTC.

As to this clonotype: The junction departs from germline at one end; a sequencing error may be responsible. The rearrangement uses TRBV29-1 and TRBJ2-3; D uncertain. Germline V gene lookup returns CDR1 SQVTM and CDR2 ANQGSEA. The CDR3 totals 14 residues. The CDR3 DNA sequence: TGCAGCGTTGATCGGCCAGCCCAAACAGATACGCGGTATTTT. Protein sequence: CSVDRPAQTDTRYF.

This rearrangement joins TRBV27 to TRBJ2-1; D tentatively fits TRBD1 or TRBD2 (5 bases each). Germline V gene sequence: CDR1 MNHEY, CDR2 SMNVEV (reference sequence). V was pared by 0 bases and J by 10 bases, with 19 bases between. CDR3 length: 16 residues. As DNA, the CDR3 is TGTGCCAGCAGTTTATCGCGGGTAGAGGGACCAAACGAGCAGTTCTTC. The encoded protein is CASSLSRVEGPNEQFF.

This clonotype appeared a single time. The chain uses TRBV10-3 and TRBJ1-1; D remains unclear. The ends were cut back, 2 bases at V and 6 bases at J, with 7 bases in the middle. Germline V gives CDR1 ENHRY, CDR2 SYGVKD. CDR3 size: 12 residues. The CDR3 DNA reads TGTGCCATCAGTGAGACGCGAGCTGAAGCTTTCTTT. Translating it yields CAISETRAEAFF.